This T cell receptor beta chain appears in the sequencing data of a study of T-cell memory formation after mild COVID-19. Across the whole study: TCR clusters were mostly donor specific. Study conclusions and caveats: Shrinking CD4+ clones resided mostly in CM and EM, and CD8+ ones in EMRA. Cross-reactive memory appears to have joined, as suggested by some responding clones showing up in pre-infection memory.

cDNA libraries for TCR alpha and TCR beta, carrying sample barcodes and UMIs, came from 5'RACE with constant-segment primers. MiXCR, applied by TCRdb to the 5' RACE reads, yields one record per CDR3 protein. The sample lists 40,000 to 60,000 distinct CDR3 sequences; more than 10% were seen once. In regard to this clonotype: Antigen specificity is unknown.

Deletions cut 0 bases from V and 1 base from J, with 10 bases between. The CDR3 consists of 15 residues. Per germline, CDR1 DFQATT and CDR2 SNEGSKA (reference sequence). This chain connects TRBV20-1 to TRBJ1-5; D uncertain. Material for sequencing was PBMCs or a T cell subset sorted from them (not recorded which). The receptor comes from a man aged 18 to 30 who had mild COVID-19 (a few samples of this study predate the infection). Cell type and time point are not known. CDR3 sequence reads: CSARDGGKSNQPQHF. As DNA, the CDR3 is TGCAGTGCTAGAGACGGCGGGAAGAGCAATCAGCCCCAGCATTTT.